The subject of this entry is one T cell receptor beta chain. This entry belongs to a study of blood T cell repertoires in COVID-19. Study-wide background: Sites across the United States, Italy and Spain contributed samples from acute and convalescent COVID-19. T cells, B-cell-depleted T cells, or PBMCs supplied cDNA or gDNA.

The CDR3 runs 14 residues. Germline V gives CDR1 MNHEY, CDR2 SVGAGI. V shed 7 bases and J shed 5 bases, with 17 bases lying between them. Original data processing: Reference gene primers were amplified, and this amplification served to estimate nucleated cell counts. Using immunoSEQ multiplex PCR, the repertoire was profiled, and TCRdb retains in-frame clones only, with some absent. V and J calls and clone size come straight from that table; D and trimming were deduced from the DNA. This table holds tens of thousands of clones, more than 75% found once. The sample was peripheral blood. This chain uses TRBV6-5 with TRBJ2-5, with D maybe TRBD2 (6 bases). The source is a woman aged 60-75 years with acute or convalescent COVID-19. The CDR3: CASTRDLLMETQYF. DNA for the CDR3: TGTGCCAGCACCCGGGACTTGCTGATGGAGACCCAGTACTTC.